This paragraph reports one T cell receptor beta chain. This clonotype came up many times. This clone's antigen is unknown. No base quality values were provided; no much bigger clone lies one nucleotide off. The listed sequencing device is Illumina HiSeq 2500. TCR beta libraries were prepared by quantitative 5'-RACE with molecular barcodes. The authors processed their data as follows. To identify disease-linked TCR variants, a new computational method was used, one built on a probabilistic model of VDJ rearrangement. TCRdb cleaned the public reads at Q25 with fastp, built clones with MiXCR and kept in-frame beta chains. Rows are combined by CDR3 protein, so each entry shows the most common genes and DNA. The V and J calls follow TCRdb's processing rather than the paper's. Here the sample has 100,000 to 150,000 distinct CDR3 sequences; about a sixth occur a single time. The ten largest clonotypes hold 25% to 40% of the sample.

As encoded in the germline V gene, CDR1 is SQVTM while CDR2 is ANQGSEA. The CDR3 starts with the cysteine, ends with the phenylalanine, and has 13 residues. CDR3 DNA only is kept here, 39 bases in frame from base 1. Ends trimmed: V by 7 bases, J by 3 bases; bases unmatched to a gene: 8. The data were taken from a study of CD8 T cells in ankylosing spondylitis (dated by TCRdb to about 2017). For context, the study as a whole: The study profiled T cell receptor beta repertoires in healthy donors and ankylosing spondylitis patients to find disease-linked TCR variants. The full study cohort comprised around 25 ankylosing spondylitis patients and some 100 healthy donors. Samples of peripheral blood were taken, and for ankylosing spondylitis patients, synovial fluid was collected as well. The paper as a whole reports these results and caveats: The disease-linked clones had a CD8+ phenotype and were found at relatively low frequencies in peripheral blood. Some motif variants were previously reported in synovial fluid and blood of reactive arthritis patients, suggesting common disease-initiation mechanisms. The disease-linked clones were reported to be significantly enriched in matched synovial fluid samples from ankylosing spondylitis patients. Blood from ankylosing spondylitis patients appeared to be characterized by a TCR beta motif composed of about eight highly homologous amino acid variants.

This receptor was identified in a male donor with ankylosing spondylitis. The V and J segments used are TRBV29-1 and TRBJ1-1, with 7 middle bases fitting TRBD1. Sequences were obtained from blood, either unsorted or a sorted T cell fraction (not recorded which). CDR3 sequence: CSGDRVEDTEAFF. The DNA sequence reads TGCAGCGGCGACAGGGTTGAGGACACTGAAGCTTTCTTT.